A single sample is the source of the 29 T cell receptor beta chains below, sequenced in a study of response to subunit inactivated influenza vaccine. TCRdb reprocessed the RT-PCR reads with MiXCR, giving one entry per CDR3 protein. The sample consists of 500,000 or so distinct CDR3 sequences, more than 15% of them appearing once. The sequencing used CD4+ T cells sorted from PBMCs, collected 23 to 25 months after vaccination. The receptor source for this set is a man between 50 and 69 years old who received an inactivated influenza vaccine.

The V and J genes are TRBV5-1 and TRBJ2-1; TRBD2 is a possible D gene (5 bases). The V and J ends lost 0 bases and 5 bases respectively, with 9 bases between them. Germline V CDR1 and CDR2: SGHRS, YFSETQ. This CDR3 has 14 residues. CDR3 sequence (DNA): TGCGCCAGCAGCTTGGCAGGTAGCGACAATGAGCAGTTCTTC. This encodes CASSLAGSDNEQFF.

The chain is built from TRBV5-1 and TRBJ2-7; 8 bases agree with TRBD1. Germline CDR1 and CDR2: SGHRS and YFSETQ. J gave up 4 bases and V 2 bases, and 5 bases lay outside the gene matches. This CDR3 has 14 residues. In nucleotides, the CDR3 is TGCGCCAGCAGCTTAACAGGGGGTTTGTACGAGCAGTACTTC. It translates to CASSLTGGLYEQYF. The variable domain in full, with the rest retrieved from reference TRBV5-1 and TRBJ2-7, is KAGVTQTPRYLIKTRGQQVTLSCSPISGHRSVSWYQQTPGQGLQFLFEYFSETQRNKGNFPGRFSGRQFSNSRSEMNVSTLELGDSALYLCASSLTGGLYEQYFGPGTRLTVT.

The table lists this clonotype with a few counts. The V gene is TRBV5-4, the J gene TRBJ2-1; D is perhaps TRBD1 or TRBD2 (6 bases each). Trimming took off 4 bases at V and 8 bases at J, with 19 bases between the two ends. The CDR3 length is 15 residues. Germline CDR1 is SGHNT and CDR2 is YYREEE (reference sequence). The CDR3 spells CASSPRGRGGDEQFF. Here the CDR3 DNA reads TGTGCCAGCAGCCCGCGGGGCAGGGGTGGCGATGAGCAGTTCTTC.

This rearrangement joins TRBV9 to TRBJ1-2; 9 bases match TRBD1. The CDR3 spans 15 residues. J gave up 3 bases and V 0 bases, and 3 bases lay outside the gene matches. In germline, CDR1 is SGDLS, CDR2 YYNGEE. Here the CDR3 DNA reads TGTGCCAGCAGCGTAGACACAGGGGGCGACTATGGCTACACCTTC. Translated: CASSVDTGGDYGYTF.

For the CDR3, the DNA is TGTGCCAGCAGTTACTCGACAGGGTGGGGCGGCGGGGAGCTGTTTTTT. It yields the protein CASSYSTGWGGGELFF. V is TRBV6-5 and J is TRBJ2-2; TRBD1 agrees at 7 bases. The junction had 8 bases not matched to a gene; V was cut back by 0 bases and J by 7 bases. The germline V gene has CDR1 MNHEY and CDR2 SVGAGI. The CDR3 has 16 residues.

Only a few counts were recorded for this clonotype. The V gene is TRBV7-6, the J gene TRBJ2-7; D possibly uses TRBD1 or TRBD2 (5 bases each). The CDR3 runs to 13 residues. Germline V CDR1 and CDR2: SGHVS, FNYEAQ. Trimming took off 4 bases at V and 3 bases at J, with 10 bases between the two ends. The CDR3 loop is CASSSRDLYEQYF. CDR3 coding DNA: TGTGCCAGCAGCTCCCGGGACCTCTACGAGCAGTACTTC. The complete variable domain, with remaining parts taken from reference TRBV7-6 and TRBJ2-7, reads GAGVSQSPRYKVTKRGQDVALRCDPISGHVSLYWYRQALGQGPEFLTYFNYEAQQDKSGLPNDRFSAERPEGSISTLTIQRTEQRDSAMYRCASSSRDLYEQYFGPGTRLTVT.

This clonotype was observed many times. V usage is TRBV29-1 and J usage is TRBJ2-5; a weak D match, TRBD2 (6 bases). Trimming cost V 7 bases and J 4 bases, with 16 bases left between them. The CDR3 has 13 amino acids. Germline values: CDR1 SQVTM, CDR2 ANQGSEA. The CDR3 sequence: CSATLNGGETQYF. In nucleotides, the CDR3 is TGCAGCGCCACTCTGAACGGGGGAGAGACCCAGTACTTC.

This chain uses TRBV20-1 with TRBJ1-4, with 7 nucleotides matching TRBD1. This CDR3 region has 14 residues. Trimming cost V 5 bases and J 5 bases; bases outside gene matches: 8. Germline lookup yields CDR1 DFQATT and CDR2 SNEGSKA (reference sequence). CDR3 residues: CSAATDRVNEKLFF. The CDR3 DNA follows: TGCAGTGCTGCTACCGACAGGGTAAATGAAAAACTGTTTTTT.

This clonotype turned up a few times. This chain connects TRBV7-2 to TRBJ1-1; D remains unclear. Per the germline V gene, CDR1 is SGHTA and CDR2 is FQGNSA. The CDR3 extends over 14 amino acids. Trimming left V 6 bases short and J 4 bases short, with 15 bases between. CDR3 in amino acids: CASRQVADGTEAFF. The CDR3 DNA reads as TGTGCCAGCAGACAAGTGGCGGACGGCACTGAAGCTTTCTTT.

This sequence joins TRBV29-1 and TRBJ1-2, with 7 nucleotides matching TRBD1. The germline gives CDR1 SQVTM, CDR2 ANQGSEA. The J segment lost 6 bases and the V segment lost 3 bases, leaving 13 bases of the junction unmatched. This CDR3 comprises 15 residues. This CDR3 reads CSVDSRQGGRDGYTF. CDR3 DNA sequence: TGCAGCGTTGATAGCCGACAGGGCGGGAGGGATGGCTACACCTTC.

Only a few counts were recorded for this clonotype. The chain couples TRBV28 to TRBJ2-2; tentatively, D is TRBD1 or TRBD2 (5 bases each). The CDR3 length is 15 residues. V lost 7 bases to trimming and J lost 5 bases, with 17 bases between them. Per germline, CDR1 MDHEN and CDR2 SYDVKM. In nucleotides, the CDR3 is TGTGCCAGCAATTATGGGGGTCCGGGGACCGGGGAGCTGTTTTTT. Its protein is CASNYGGPGTGELFF.

This clonotype turned up a few times. The V and J genes are TRBV29-1 and TRBJ2-2, with D unclear. V lost 4 bases to trimming and J lost 0 bases, with 6 bases between them. CDR1 SQVTM and CDR2 ANQGSEA come from the germline V gene. This CDR3 is 13 amino acids long. The CDR3 loop reads CSVAKSNTGELFF. In DNA, the CDR3 is TGCAGCGTTGCCAAATCGAACACCGGGGAGCTGTTTTTT.

V and J are TRBV20-1 and TRBJ1-2; no clear D gene. The CDR3 length is 14 residues. Deletions cut 1 base from V and 3 bases from J, with 12 bases between. In germline, CDR1 is DFQATT, CDR2 SNEGSKA (reference sequence). The CDR3 bases are TGCAGTGCTAGAGGTGAGGGCGGTGACTATGGCTACACCTTC. Its protein product is CSARGEGGDYGYTF.

The sample holds a few counts of this clonotype. At one of its ends the junction is not consistent with the germline gene, which may arise from a read error. The J gene is TRBJ1-1, the V gene TRBV3-1; a possible D gene is TRBD1 (6 bases). Germline CDR1 is LGHDT and CDR2 is YNNKEL (reference sequence). CDR3 size: 14 residues. CDR3 sequence reads: CASSQDLVGAEAFF. The CDR3 DNA reads TGTGCCAGCAGCCAAGATCTAGTGGGGGCTGAGGCTTTCTTT.

Only a few counts were recorded for this clonotype. This chain uses TRBV7-6 with TRBJ1-3; D not certain. Trimming removed 5 bases at V and 2 bases at J, with 19 bases between. Germline values: CDR1 SGHVS, CDR2 FNYEAQ. The CDR3 covers 17 residues. CDR3 sequence reads: CASSTFAGTSPGNTIYF. CDR3 nucleotide sequence: TGTGCCAGCAGCACCTTTGCCGGTACATCACCTGGAAACACCATATATTTT. Variable domain in full (rest from reference TRBV7-6 and TRBJ1-3): GAGVSQSPRYKVTKRGQDVALRCDPISGHVSLYWYRQALGQGPEFLTYFNYEAQQDKSGLPNDRFSAERPEGSISTLTIQRTEQRDSAMYRCASSTFAGTSPGNTIYFGEGSWLTVV.

This clonotype has a single count. One end of the junction does not line up with germline, which may come from a read error. V usage is TRBV2 and J usage is TRBJ2-7; TRBD2 aligns across 7 bases. The germline CDR1 and CDR2 sequences are SNHLY and FYNNEI. The CDR3 runs 14 residues. The CDR3 is CASSVGRGVYERYF. CDR3 sequence (DNA): TGTGCCAGCAGTGTAGGGAGGGGAGTATACGAGCGGTACTTC.

At least ten counts were recorded for this clonotype. The J gene is TRBJ2-7, the V gene TRBV11-2; D is undetermined. This CDR3 is built from 13 residues. Trimming took off 0 bases at V and 7 bases at J, with 10 bases between the two ends. Germline V gene sequence: CDR1 SGHAT, CDR2 FQNNGV. Here the CDR3 reads CASSLDLSREQYF. Here the CDR3 DNA reads TGTGCCAGCAGCTTAGATCTAAGTCGGGAGCAGTACTTC.

The CDR3 DNA follows: TGTGCCAGCAGCCCTCGGAACGGCTACGAGCAGTACTTC. This translates into CASSPRNGYEQYF. The chain recombines TRBV7-2 with TRBJ2-7, with D unresolved. In germline, CDR1 is SGHTA, CDR2 FQGNSA. CDR3 length: 13 amino acids. V lost 5 bases and J 3 bases, leaving 11 bases between the germline ends. Full variable domain (outside the CDR3, taken from reference TRBV7-2 and TRBJ2-7): GAGVSQSPSNKVTEKGKDVELRCDPISGHTALYWYRQSLGQGLEFLIYFQGNSAPDKSGLPSDRFSAERTGGSVSTLTIQRTQQEDSAVYLCASSPRNGYEQYFGPGTRLTVT.

The chain links TRBV20-1 to TRBJ1-1, with D possibly being TRBD1 (6 bases). The V end was cut by 0 bases, the J end by 5 bases, with 19 bases between. CDR3 length equals 16 residues. Germline V gene sequence: CDR1 DFQATT, CDR2 SNEGSKA (reference sequence). The CDR3 DNA is TGCAGTGCTAGAGACCCTGGGTCGCAGGGGTATACTGAAGCTTTCTTT. This translates into CSARDPGSQGYTEAFF.

This clonotype was found a few times. This chain links TRBV20-1 with TRBJ1-1; 9 positions agree with TRBD1. The trim removed 2 bases at V and 11 bases at J, leaving 9 bases unmatched. Germline V gene sequence: CDR1 DFQATT, CDR2 SNEGSKA (reference sequence). The CDR3 has 13 residues. The CDR3 here is CSARRTGEGGAFF. In DNA form, the CDR3 reads TGCAGTGCTAGACGGACAGGGGAAGGAGGGGCTTTCTTT.

V is TRBV9 and J is TRBJ2-1; D remains ambiguous. V lost 0 bases and J 4 bases, leaving 8 bases between the germline ends. Germline V gene sequence: CDR1 SGDLS, CDR2 YYNGEE. The CDR3 consists of 14 residues. CDR3 sequence (DNA): TGTGCCAGCAGCGTAGTAGACGGATACAATGAGCAGTTCTTC. Amino acids: CASSVVDGYNEQFF.

This chain joins TRBV5-6 and TRBJ1-6; D not resolved. Germline CDR1 is SGHDT and CDR2 is YYEEEE. The CDR3 length is 15 residues. The V end lost 0 bases, the J end lost 6 bases, and 10 bases lay between the germline ends. The CDR3 reads CASSLVSGINSPLHF. The CDR3 DNA follows: TGTGCCAGCAGCTTGGTGTCCGGAATTAATTCACCCCTCCACTTT.

The chain is built from TRBV20-1 and TRBJ1-4, with a possible D match to TRBD1 (6 bases). CDR1 and CDR2 (germline): DFQATT, SNEGSKA (reference sequence). Trimming took 4 bases from V and 10 from J, leaving 16 bases between them. CDR3 size: 13 residues. CDR3 amino acids: CSANSPEGGKLFF. Written as DNA, the CDR3 is TGCAGTGCTAACAGTCCGGAAGGGGGAAAACTGTTTTTT.

V usage is TRBV29-1 and J usage is TRBJ2-2; perhaps D is TRBD1 or TRBD2 (7 bases each). V was shortened by 4 bases and J by 6 bases, with 9 bases between the two germline ends. There are 12 residues in the CDR3. Germline CDR1 and CDR2: SQVTM and ANQGSEA. The CDR3 is CSVAGGAGELFF. CDR3 coding DNA: TGCAGCGTTGCAGGGGGGGCCGGGGAGCTGTTTTTT.

In this sample, this clonotype turned up a few times. The chain carries TRBV6-1 and TRBJ2-7; D remains unclear. In germline, CDR1 is MNHNS, CDR2 SASEGT. The germline V and J ends were trimmed by 4 bases and 0 bases, with 10 bases remaining between them. The CDR3 consists of 14 residues. Here the CDR3 DNA reads TGTGCCAGCAGTGGGGCCTATCCCTCCTACGAGCAGTACTTC. Protein product: CASSGAYPSYEQYF.

The sample holds a few counts of this clonotype. V and J are TRBV20-1 and TRBJ2-3, with D unclear. Germline values: CDR1 DFQATT, CDR2 SNEGSKA (reference sequence). V was cut by 1 base and J by 4 bases, with 6 bases left in between. The CDR3 contains 12 residues. The CDR3 DNA sequence: TGCAGTGCTAGAGTCGGCTCAGATACGCAGTATTTT. Its protein is CSARVGSDTQYF.

The chain joins TRBV4-1 to TRBJ2-7; D is perhaps TRBD2 (5 bases). The germline V gene has CDR1 MGHRA and CDR2 YSYEKL. CDR3 length: 16 amino acids. With 0 bases removed from V and 0 bases from J, the gap between germline ends came to 12 bases. CDR3 region: CASSQEGLSSSYEQYF. The CDR3 nucleotides are TGCGCCAGCAGCCAAGAAGGACTGTCCTCCTCCTACGAGCAGTACTTC.

The CDR3 nucleotides read TGCAGTGCCCCCAGCGGGAGCCACTACAATGAGCAGTTCTTC. Protein product: CSAPSGSHYNEQFF. This chain links TRBV20-1 with TRBJ2-1; 8 nucleotides align to TRBD2. The V segment lost 6 bases and the J segment 3 bases; nucleotides outside the gene matches: 7. CDR3 length: 14 amino acids. Germline CDR1 reads DFQATT; CDR2 reads SNEGSKA (reference sequence).

V and J are TRBV4-3 and TRBJ2-5, with 9 bases fitting TRBD1. This CDR3 region has 15 residues. The germline V gene has CDR1 LGHNA and CDR2 YSLEER. The J segment lost 5 bases and the V segment lost 0 bases, leaving 4 bases of the junction unmatched. The CDR3 DNA reads as TGCGCCAGCAGCCAAGAGGGACAGGGAACGGAGACCCAGTACTTC. Its protein product is CASSQEGQGTETQYF.